The clone carrying this T cell receptor (beta chain) was recorded once. This sample is part of a study of CD8 T cells in Susac syndrome. The RNA input was roughly 0.45 to 1 ug, and it was reverse transcribed with random hexamers. TCRdb re-analysed the immunoSEQ multiplex PCR reads in MiXCR, keeping a single row per CDR3 protein. The data hold about 120,000 distinct CDR3 sequences, with about nine tenths observed a single time. This TCR was sampled from a human donor in good health. Sequencing used CD8+ T cells from PBMCs.

This chain's CDR3 is CAISGATGSNEQFF. DNA for the CDR3: TGTGCCATCAGTGGGGCCACAGGGTCCAATGAGCAGTTCTTC. The V and J genes are TRBV10-3 and TRBJ2-1, with a tentative D call TRBD1 (6 bases). CDR1 is ENHRY and CDR2 is SYGVKD in the germline V gene. The CDR3 consists of 14 residues. Trimming removed 4 bases at V and 6 bases at J, with 13 bases between.